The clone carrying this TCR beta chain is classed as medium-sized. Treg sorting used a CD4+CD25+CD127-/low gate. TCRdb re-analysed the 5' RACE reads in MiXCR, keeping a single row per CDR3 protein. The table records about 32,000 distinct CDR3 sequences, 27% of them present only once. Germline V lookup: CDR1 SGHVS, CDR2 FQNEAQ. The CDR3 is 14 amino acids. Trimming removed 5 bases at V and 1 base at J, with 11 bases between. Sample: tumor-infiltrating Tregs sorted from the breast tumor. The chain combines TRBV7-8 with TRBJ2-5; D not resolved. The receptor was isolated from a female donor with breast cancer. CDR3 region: CASSPKRSQETQYF. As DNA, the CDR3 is TGTGCCAGCAGCCCAAAGCGCTCCCAAGAGACCCAGTACTTC.